Below, 4 T cell receptor beta chains from the same sample are listed, as sequenced in a study of cytomegalovirus exposure and HLA in healthy donors. The PCR used 60 Vbeta and 13 Jbeta primers. Sequenced by immunoSEQ multiplex PCR; TCRdb stores in-frame clones only, minus some. The sample includes more than 150,000 clones, more than 75% of them seen just once. The sequenced sample consisted of PBMCs. Receptors originate from a woman in her 30s in good health and CMV-seropositive.

This clone was observed a few times. The rearrangement uses TRBV7-2 and TRBJ2-7, with D maybe TRBD1 (7 bases). The germline CDR1 and CDR2 sequences are SGHTA and FQGNSA. Trimming stripped 5 bases from V and 2 bases from J, with 22 bases between. This CDR3 contains 17 residues. The chain's CDR3 is CASSREGGGVVTYEQYF. The CDR3 nucleotides are TGTGCCAGCAGCCGCGAAGGGGGCGGGGTTGTTACCTACGAGCAGTACTTC.

This clone is a singleton in its sample. V is TRBV7-3 and J is TRBJ1-1, with TRBD1 matching over 10 bases. V shed 5 bases and J 1 base; nucleotides not matched to a gene: 4. The CDR3 loop spans 15 amino acids. Germline-derived CDR1 and CDR2 are SGHTA and FQGTGA. The CDR3 region has the DNA TGTGCCAGCAGCCTGAGGACAGGGGGGAACACTGAAGCTTTCTTT. It specifies CASSLRTGGNTEAFF. Full variable domain (outside the CDR3, taken from reference TRBV7-3 and TRBJ1-1): GAGVSQTPSNKVTEKGKYVELRCDPISGHTALYWYRQSLGQGPEFLIYFQGTGAADDSGLPNDRFFAVRPEGSVSTLKIQRTERGDSAVYLCASSLRTGGNTEAFFGQGTRLTVV.

The gene calls are TRBV7-9 and TRBJ2-7, with 8 positions matching TRBD1. The CDR3 totals 15 residues. Germline trimming cut 5 bases from V and 8 bases from J; bases unmatched to any gene: 14. Germline values: CDR1 SEHNR, CDR2 FQNEAQ (reference sequence). CDR3 nucleotides: TGTGCCAGCAGCCCTGGGGACAGGCGATATACGCAGCAGTACTTC. This encodes CASSPGDRRYTQQYF.

The rearrangement uses TRBV21-1 and TRBJ2-6; TRBD1 is the table's D call, not checked against the DNA. TRBV21-1 has pseudogene status. There are 17 residues in the CDR3. CDR3 bases: TGTGCCAGCAGCATCTTGAAAGGACAGTCTGGGGCCAACGTCCTGACTTTC. The encoded protein is CASSILKGQSGANVLTF.